Each of the 27 T cell receptor beta chains below was sequenced from the same sample in a study of T cell responses to AZD1222 COVID-19 vaccine. Method: immunoSEQ multiplex PCR; TCRdb's copy keeps in-frame clones and lacks some. The repertoire holds tens of thousands of clones, over 65% seen once, with roughly 7.2% in the top ten. Sequenced here: peripheral blood, sampled on day 0 of AZD1222 vaccination. All receptors come from an adult in good health.

Here the CDR3 reads CASTSTSQVYNSPLHF. CDR3 DNA: TGTGCCAGCACCTCAACCTCACAGGTCTATAATTCACCCCTCCACTTT. The V and J genes are TRBV5-5 and TRBJ1-6; D possibly corresponds to TRBD1 (5 bases). The length of the CDR3 is 16 residues. Germline lookup yields CDR1 SGHKS and CDR2 YYEKEE (reference sequence). The V and J ends lost 6 bases and 3 bases respectively, with 16 bases between them.

The V gene is TRBV6-1, the J gene TRBJ2-7; 8 nucleotides line up with TRBD2. The CDR3 loop spans 15 amino acids. Per germline, CDR1 MNHNS and CDR2 SASEGT. V lost 1 base, J lost 4 bases, and 6 bases stayed unmatched. As DNA, the CDR3 is TGTGCCAGCAGTGAAGGTTTAGCGGGATCTTACGAGCAGTACGTC. Translating gives CASSEGLAGSYEQYV.

V gene TRBV18 combines with J gene TRBJ1-3; possible D gene TRBD1, 6 bases. Germline lookup yields CDR1 KGHSH and CDR2 LQKENI. Trimming removed 4 bases at V and 4 bases at J, with 8 bases between. The CDR3 extends over 13 amino acids. The CDR3 sequence: CASSRGTGNTIYF. The CDR3 DNA follows: TGTGCCAGCTCACGAGGGACAGGAAACACCATATATTTT.

The gene calls are TRBV6-5 and TRBJ1-6; D unclear. The germline CDR1 and CDR2 sequences are MNHEY and SVGAGI. Trimming stripped 2 bases from V and 11 bases from J, with 16 bases between. The CDR3 consists of 15 residues. This CDR3 is CASSYQDVLGAPLHF. CDR3 coding DNA: TGTGCCAGCAGTTACCAAGACGTATTGGGAGCACCCCTCCACTTT.

The V and J genes are TRBV2 and TRBJ1-5; 11 bases agree with TRBD1. The junction had 3 bases not matched to a gene; V was cut back by 4 bases and J by 7 bases. The CDR3 is 14 amino acids. Germline V gives CDR1 SNHLY, CDR2 FYNNEI. The DNA of the CDR3 is TGTGCCAGCAGTGGGACAGGGGGCTCACAGCCCCAGCATTTT. It yields the protein CASSGTGGSQPQHF. Full variable domain (remainder filled in from reference TRBV2 and TRBJ1-5): EPEVTQTPSHQVTQMGQEVILRCVPISNHLYFYWYRQILGQKVEFLVSFYNNEISEKSEIFDDQFSVERPDGSNFTLKIRSTKLEDSAMYFCASSGTGGSQPQHFGDGTRLSIL.

V and J are TRBV7-9 and TRBJ1-2; D is ambiguous. In germline, CDR1 is SEHNR, CDR2 FQNEAQ (reference sequence). The CDR3 totals 13 residues. With 0 bases removed from V and 10 bases from J, the gap between germline ends came to 12 bases. CDR3 DNA: TGTGCCAGCAGCTTAGCGCTGTTTGGGGACTACACCTTC. As protein: CASSLALFGDYTF. Variable domain in full (rest from reference TRBV7-9 and TRBJ1-2): DTGVSQNPRHKITKRGQNVTFRCDPISEHNRLYWYRQTLGQGPEFLTYFQNEAQLEKSRLLSDRFSAERPKGSFSTLEIQRTEQGDSAMYLCASSLALFGDYTFGSGTRLTVV.

The chain combines TRBV7-9 with TRBJ2-2; 8 nucleotides line up with TRBD1. The germline V gene encodes CDR1 SEHNR and CDR2 FQNEAQ (reference sequence). The CDR3 totals 14 residues. V shed 6 bases, J shed 1 base, and the junction held 1 base outside the gene matches. In DNA, the CDR3 is TGTGCCAGCAGAGGACAGGGGAACACCGGGGAGCTGTTTTTT. Its translation: CASRGQGNTGELFF. Full variable domain (outside the CDR3, taken from reference TRBV7-9 and TRBJ2-2): DTGVSQNPRHKITKRGQNVTFRCDPISEHNRLYWYRQTLGQGPEFLTYFQNEAQLEKSRLLSDRFSAERPKGSFSTLEIQRTEQGDSAMYLCASRGQGNTGELFFGEGSRLTVL.

This chain links TRBV10-2 with TRBJ1-6; a possible D gene is TRBD1 (5 bases). V lost 8 bases and J lost 11, with 13 bases in between. Germline CDR1 is WSHSY and CDR2 is SAAADI. The CDR3 is 12 amino acids. The CDR3 DNA follows: TGCGCCAGCGGGACGGCTAGACCACCCCTCCACTTT. This translates into CASGTARPPLHF.

This clone was seen only a few times. The chain joins TRBV5-1 to TRBJ2-3; D is ambiguous. The germline V gene has CDR1 SGHRS and CDR2 YFSETQ. The CDR3 extends over 14 amino acids. The ends were cut back, 6 bases at V and 1 base at J, with 12 bases in the middle. CDR3 loop: CASNLLARTDTQYF. The CDR3 DNA reads TGCGCCAGCAACCTTCTGGCCCGCACAGATACGCAGTATTTT.

The CDR3 protein is CASSTPTGLGSTDTQYF. CDR3 in DNA: TGTGCCAGCAGTACTCCCACAGGGTTGGGATCCACAGATACGCAGTATTTT. This rearrangement joins TRBV5-8 to TRBJ2-3, with D possibly TRBD1 on 6 matching bases. V lost 5 bases and J lost 2, with 21 bases in between. The CDR3 length is 17 residues. Germline V lookup: CDR1 SGHTS, CDR2 YDEGEE.

The chain is built from TRBV7-9 and TRBJ1-5; D is unclear. The CDR3 consists of 13 residues. Trimming stripped 1 base from V and 6 bases from J, with 7 bases between. Germline lookup yields CDR1 SEHNR and CDR2 FQNEAQ (reference sequence). Written as DNA, the CDR3 is TGTGCCAGCAGCTTAGGCCCTTTTCAGCCCCAGCATTTT. It is translated as CASSLGPFQPQHF.

The V and J genes are TRBV18 and TRBJ2-3, with D uncertain. V gave up 6 bases and J gave up 0 bases, with 7 bases separating them. This CDR3 is 13 amino acids long. Per the germline V gene, CDR1 is KGHSH and CDR2 is LQKENI. The CDR3 is CASSQPSTDTQYF. DNA of the CDR3: TGTGCCAGCTCCCAACCTAGCACAGATACGCAGTATTTT.

There are a few counts of this clone. The rearrangement links TRBV2 to TRBJ1-5; 8 positions match TRBD1. Looked up from germline, CDR1 is SNHLY and CDR2 is FYNNEI. CDR3 length equals 15 residues. The junction had 9 bases not matched to a gene; V was cut back by 7 bases and J by 4 bases. The CDR3 region has the DNA TGTGCCAGCAACTCGGACAGGGCCAGGAATCAGCCCCAGCATTTT. This sequence encodes CASNSDRARNQPQHF.

V gene TRBV5-1 combines with J gene TRBJ2-1; possibly TRBD2 for D (6 bases). V lost 3 bases and J lost 6, with 13 bases in between. The CDR3 length is 14 residues. Germline V CDR1 and CDR2: SGHRS, YFSETQ. The CDR3 loop reads CASSSGTFGNEQFF. In DNA form, the CDR3 reads TGCGCCAGCAGCTCCGGGACTTTCGGCAATGAGCAGTTCTTC.

This sequence joins TRBV7-8 and TRBJ1-6; D unclear. The CDR3 has 15 residues. Per the germline V gene, CDR1 is SGHVS and CDR2 is FQNEAQ. The germline V and J ends were trimmed by 4 bases and 10 bases, with 17 bases remaining between them. DNA for the CDR3: TGTGCCAGCAGCTCTTCAGGTTCTATTGGGTCACCCCTCCACTTT. Protein product: CASSSSGSIGSPLHF.

The chain recombines TRBV6-4 with TRBJ1-1; D unresolved. CDR1 and CDR2 from the germline V gene are MRHNA and SNTAGT. V was trimmed by 6 bases and J by 4 bases, leaving 12 bases between them. CDR3 length equals 13 residues. CDR3 amino acids: CASSAEGSTEAFF. The CDR3 DNA follows: TGTGCCAGCAGCGCGGAGGGTAGCACTGAAGCTTTCTTT.

This rearrangement joins TRBV9 to TRBJ2-1; 7 bases are shared with TRBD2. The CDR3 sequence is 13 residues long. Germline V gene sequence: CDR1 SGDLS, CDR2 YYNGEE. J lost 7 bases, V lost 4 bases, and 5 bases had no gene match. The CDR3 sequence: CASSPWGGNEQFF. The CDR3 DNA reads TGTGCCAGCAGCCCCTGGGGGGGGAATGAGCAGTTCTTC.

The J gene is TRBJ2-1, the V gene TRBV11-1, with 9 bases lining up with TRBD2. J was trimmed by 7 bases and V by 2 bases; bases with no gene match: 6. Germline V gives CDR1 SGHAT, CDR2 FQDESV (reference sequence). The CDR3 contains 15 residues. The CDR3 DNA sequence: TGTGCCAGCAGCTTACGGGGTAGCGGGAGTAATGAGCAGTTCTTC. It is translated as CASSLRGSGSNEQFF.

This clone was counted a few times. The chain links TRBV10-2 to TRBJ1-4, with a tentative D call TRBD1 (5 bases). The CDR3 has 14 residues. The V gene lost 6 bases and the J gene lost 2 bases, with 10 bases spanning the gap. CDR1 is WSHSY, CDR2 SAAADI, per germline. CDR3 bases: TGCGCCAGCAGCAGACAGATCACTAATGAAAAACTGTTTTTT. It yields the protein CASSRQITNEKLFF.

V is TRBV2 and J is TRBJ2-2; D tentatively fits TRBD1 or TRBD2 (5 bases each). The CDR3 covers 15 residues. Per germline, CDR1 SNHLY and CDR2 FYNNEI. Trimming stripped 4 bases from V and 7 bases from J, with 16 bases between. CDR3 nucleotide sequence: TGTGCCAGCAGTGCCATTCGTCTTGGGGGCGGGGAGCTGTTTTTT. Amino acid sequence: CASSAIRLGGGELFF.

The chain couples TRBV11-2 to TRBJ2-1; unclear D gene. Trimming took off 5 bases at V and 5 bases at J, with 7 bases between the two ends. The length of the CDR3 is 12 residues. Germline V gene lookup returns CDR1 SGHAT and CDR2 FQNNGV. The CDR3 region is CASSPPNNEQFF. The CDR3 DNA is TGTGCCAGCAGCCCCCCCAACAATGAGCAGTTCTTC.

The chain joins TRBV27 to TRBJ1-1; D may be TRBD1 (6 bases). This CDR3 region has 13 residues. In germline, CDR1 is MNHEY, CDR2 SMNVEV (reference sequence). Deletions cut 8 bases from V and 1 base from J, with 11 bases between. The CDR3 DNA sequence: TGTGCCAGCTGCCCACAGGGGAACACTGAAGCTTTCTTT. Translating it yields CASCPQGNTEAFF.

The chain has TRBV6-5 and TRBJ2-2, with D perhaps being TRBD1 or TRBD2 (5 bases each). Trimming stripped 0 bases from V and 5 bases from J, with 10 bases between. The CDR3 has 15 amino acids. CDR1 is MNHEY and CDR2 is SVGAGI in the germline V gene. CDR3 sequence (DNA): TGTGCCAGCAGTTACTCGCTGGGGGTGACCGGGGAGCTGTTTTTT. It translates to CASSYSLGVTGELFF.

The chain uses TRBV2 and TRBJ1-5, with 8 nucleotides matching TRBD1. The CDR3 spans 16 residues. Germline assignment: CDR1 SNHLY and CDR2 FYNNEI. The ends lost 2 bases at V and 5 bases at J; junction bases unmatched: 8. CDR3 sequence reads: CASSESTAGGYQPQHF. In DNA form, the CDR3 reads TGTGCCAGCAGTGAATCGACAGCAGGGGGCTATCAGCCCCAGCATTTT.

This clone occurred a few times. CDR3 in DNA: TGTGCCAGTACCCACAGACTAGCGGGAGGACCTAGCTCCTACAATGAGCAGTTCTTC. It is translated as CASTHRLAGGPSSYNEQFF. The genes are TRBV19 and TRBJ2-1, with TRBD2 matching over 13 bases. The germline V gene has CDR1 LNHDA and CDR2 SQIVND (reference sequence). The CDR3 extends over 19 amino acids. V was pared by 7 bases and J by 0 bases, with 12 bases of the junction left unmatched.

The V and J genes are TRBV14 and TRBJ1-6; unclear D gene. The CDR3 spans 15 residues. Trimming took off 4 bases at V and 6 bases at J, with 13 bases between the two ends. CDR1 is SGHDN and CDR2 is FVKESK in the germline V gene. The CDR3 DNA reads TGTGCCAGCAGCCTCCTCAGCGCGGTTAATTCACCCCTCCACTTT. Its protein product is CASSLLSAVNSPLHF.

The chain carries TRBV29-1 and TRBJ1-2; the D is unclear. The CDR3 consists of 12 residues. V dropped 1 base and J dropped 7 bases, with 10 bases sitting between them. Germline lookup yields CDR1 SQVTM and CDR2 ANQGSEA. The CDR3, as DNA: TGCAGCGTTGAAGGGGGTGTTGGTGGCTACACCTTC. Translating it yields CSVEGGVGGYTF.